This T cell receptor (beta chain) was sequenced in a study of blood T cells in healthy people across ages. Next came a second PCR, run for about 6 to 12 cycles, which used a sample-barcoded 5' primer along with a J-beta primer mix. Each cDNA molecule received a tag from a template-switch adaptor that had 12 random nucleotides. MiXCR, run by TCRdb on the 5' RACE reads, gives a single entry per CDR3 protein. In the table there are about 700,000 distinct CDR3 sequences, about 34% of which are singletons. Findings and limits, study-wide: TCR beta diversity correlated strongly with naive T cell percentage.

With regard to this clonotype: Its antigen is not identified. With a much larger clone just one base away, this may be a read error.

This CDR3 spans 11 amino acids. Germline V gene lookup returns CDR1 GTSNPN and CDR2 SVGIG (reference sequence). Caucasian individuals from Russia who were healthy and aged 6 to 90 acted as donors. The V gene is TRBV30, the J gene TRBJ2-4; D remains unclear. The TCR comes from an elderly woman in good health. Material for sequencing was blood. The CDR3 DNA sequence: TGTGCCTGGAGACAACAAAACATTCGGTACTTC. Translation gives CAWRQQNIRYF. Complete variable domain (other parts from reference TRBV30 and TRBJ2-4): SQTIHQWPATLVQPVGSPLSLECTVEGTSNPNLYWYRQAAGRGLQLLFYSVGIGQISSEVPQNLSASRPQDRQFILSSKKLLLSDSGFYLCAWRQQNIRYFGAGTRLSVL.